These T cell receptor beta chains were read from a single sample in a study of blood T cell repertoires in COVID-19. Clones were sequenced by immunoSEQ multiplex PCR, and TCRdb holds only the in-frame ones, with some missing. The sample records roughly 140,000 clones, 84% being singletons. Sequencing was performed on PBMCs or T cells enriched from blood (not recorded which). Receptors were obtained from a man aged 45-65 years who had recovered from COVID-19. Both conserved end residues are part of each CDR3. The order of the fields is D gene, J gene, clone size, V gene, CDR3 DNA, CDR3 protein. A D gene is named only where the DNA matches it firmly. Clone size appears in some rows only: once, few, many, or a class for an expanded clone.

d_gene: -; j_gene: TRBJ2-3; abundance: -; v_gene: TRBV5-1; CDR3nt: TGCGCCAGCAGCTCGAGTTACCGAGAAACAGATACGCAGTATTTT; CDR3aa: CASSSSYRETDTQYF
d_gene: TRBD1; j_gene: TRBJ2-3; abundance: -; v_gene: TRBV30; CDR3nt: TGTGCCTGGACTGGTCCCCGGGACAGGGGCACAGATACGCAGTATTTT; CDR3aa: CAWTGPRDRGTDTQYF
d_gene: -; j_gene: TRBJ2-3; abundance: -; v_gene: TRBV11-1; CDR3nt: TGTGCCAGCAGCCCGTTACTCACAGATACGCAGTATTTT; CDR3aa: CASSPLLTDTQYF
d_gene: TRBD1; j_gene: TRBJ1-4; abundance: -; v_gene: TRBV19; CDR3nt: TGTGCCAGTAGTAAGCCGGGACAGGGAGCGACACTGTTTTTT; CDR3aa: CASSKPGQGATLFF
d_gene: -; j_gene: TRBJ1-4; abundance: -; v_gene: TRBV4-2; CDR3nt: TGTGCCAGCAGCCAAGACAGAGCGCCTAATGAAAAACTGTTTTTT; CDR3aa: CASSQDRAPNEKLFF
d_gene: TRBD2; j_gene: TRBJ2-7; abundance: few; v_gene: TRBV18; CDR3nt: TGTGCCAGCTCACCTAGGTCCCAAGCGGGGACTTTCTCCTACGAGCAGTACTTC; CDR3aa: CASSPRSQAGTFSYEQYF
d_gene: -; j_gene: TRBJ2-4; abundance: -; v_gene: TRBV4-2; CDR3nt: TGTGCCAGCAGCCAAGAATGGCAGGGGGCCAAAAACATTCAGTACTTC; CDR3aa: CASSQEWQGAKNIQYF
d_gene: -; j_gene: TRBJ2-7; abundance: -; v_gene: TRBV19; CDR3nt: TGTGCCAGTAGTATGATCCGCGGAGCCTACGAGCAGTACTTC; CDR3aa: CASSMIRGAYEQYF
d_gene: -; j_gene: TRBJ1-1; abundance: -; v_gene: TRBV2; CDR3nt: TGTGCCAGCACTGTACAGGGCATGAACACTGAAGCTTTCTTT; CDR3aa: CASTVQGMNTEAFF
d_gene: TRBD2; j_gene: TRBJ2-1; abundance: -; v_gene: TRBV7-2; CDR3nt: TGTGCCAGCAGCTTACGGACTAGCGGGGGGGCCGAGCAGTTCTTC; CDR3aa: CASSLRTSGGAEQFF
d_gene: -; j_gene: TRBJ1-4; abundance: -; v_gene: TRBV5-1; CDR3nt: TGCGCCAGCAGGTCGGGGGTAAGGGGTGAAAAACTGTTTTTT; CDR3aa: CASRSGVRGEKLFF
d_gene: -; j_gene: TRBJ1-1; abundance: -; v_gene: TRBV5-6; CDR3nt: TGTGCCAGCAGCTTGGGAGGGGGCACTGAAGCTTTCTTT; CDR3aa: CASSLGGGTEAFF
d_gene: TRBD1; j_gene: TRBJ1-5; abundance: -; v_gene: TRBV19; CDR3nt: TGTGCCAGTATCCCCGGGACAGGGAGGAATCAGCCCCAGCATTTT; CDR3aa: CASIPGTGRNQPQHF
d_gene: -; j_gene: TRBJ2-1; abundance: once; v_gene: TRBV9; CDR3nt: TGTGCCAGCAGCCCAAACCAGGGATCAGGCGATGAGCAGTTCTTC; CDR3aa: CASSPNQGSGDEQFF
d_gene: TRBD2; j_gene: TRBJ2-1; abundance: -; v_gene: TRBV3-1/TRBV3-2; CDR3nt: TGTGCCAGCAGCCAAGTGGCGGGGGGTCTCAATGAGCAGTTCTTC; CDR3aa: CASSQVAGGLNEQFF
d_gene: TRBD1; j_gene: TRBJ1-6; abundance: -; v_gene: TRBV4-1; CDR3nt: TGCGCCAGCAGCCGAAAGACAGGGGGTGATTCACCCCTCCACTTT; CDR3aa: CASSRKTGGDSPLHF
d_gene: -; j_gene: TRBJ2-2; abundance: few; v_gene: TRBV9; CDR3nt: TGTGCCAGCAGTCGTAGGGCGGGGGCCGGGACCGGGGAGCTGTTTTTT; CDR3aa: CASSRRAGAGTGELFF
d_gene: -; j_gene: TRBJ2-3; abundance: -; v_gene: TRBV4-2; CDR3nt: TGTGCCAGCAGCCAAGAGGCAGGGCTACCAGATACGCAGTATTTT; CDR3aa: CASSQEAGLPDTQYF
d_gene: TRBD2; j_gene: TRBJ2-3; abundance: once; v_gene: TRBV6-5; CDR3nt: TGTGCCAGCAGACTAGCGGGGGTTAGCACAGATACGCAGTATTTT; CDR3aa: CASRLAGVSTDTQYF
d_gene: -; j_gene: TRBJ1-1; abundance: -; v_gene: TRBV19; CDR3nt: TGTGCCAGTAGTATGGGGGCGGACACTGAAGCTTTCTTT; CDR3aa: CASSMGADTEAFF
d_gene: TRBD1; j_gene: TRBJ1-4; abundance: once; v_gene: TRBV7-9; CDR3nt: TGTGCCAGCAGCATCACCGGGACAGGGGAAAAACTGTTTTTT; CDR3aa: CASSITGTGEKLFF
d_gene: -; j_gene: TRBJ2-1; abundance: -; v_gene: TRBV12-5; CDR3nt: TGTGCTAGTGGTTTGAAACCCGTGAGTGAGCAGTTCTTC; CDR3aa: CASGLKPVSEQFF
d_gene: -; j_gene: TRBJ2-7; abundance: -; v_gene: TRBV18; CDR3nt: TGTGCCAGCTCCGTTGAGCCCTACGAGCAGTACTTC; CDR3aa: CASSVEPYEQYF
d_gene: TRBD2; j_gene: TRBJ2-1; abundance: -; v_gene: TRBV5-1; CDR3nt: TGCGCCAGCAGCTTGCAGACGGGCGGGGGCAATGAGCAGTTCTTC; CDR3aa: CASSLQTGGGNEQFF
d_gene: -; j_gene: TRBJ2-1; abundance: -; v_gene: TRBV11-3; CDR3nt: TGTGCCAGCAGCTTGAGACAGGTCAAAGGCAATGAGCAGTTCTTC; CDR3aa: CASSLRQVKGNEQFF
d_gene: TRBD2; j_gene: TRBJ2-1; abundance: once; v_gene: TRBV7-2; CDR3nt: TGTGCCAGCAGCGTCGGGACTAGCGGGGGGTTTGAGCAGTTCTTC; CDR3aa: CASSVGTSGGFEQFF
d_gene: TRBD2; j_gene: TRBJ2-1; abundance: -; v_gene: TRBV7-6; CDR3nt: TGTGCCAGCAGCCGGGGACTAGCCAGGGATGAGCAGTTCTTC; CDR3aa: CASSRGLARDEQFF
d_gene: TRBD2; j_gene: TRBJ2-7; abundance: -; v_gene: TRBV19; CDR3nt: TGTGCCAGTAGTTCCCAGCGGGGGGTGCGAGAGCAGTACTTC; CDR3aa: CASSSQRGVREQYF
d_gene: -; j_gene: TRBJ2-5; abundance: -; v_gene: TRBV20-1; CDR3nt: TGCAGTGCTTATACCCAGGAGACCCAGTACTTC; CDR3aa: CSAYTQETQYF
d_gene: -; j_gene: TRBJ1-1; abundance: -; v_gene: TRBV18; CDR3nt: TGTGCCAGCTCACGCACAAAGGACAGAGGTAGGAACACTGAAGCTTTCTTT; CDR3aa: CASSRTKDRGRNTEAFF
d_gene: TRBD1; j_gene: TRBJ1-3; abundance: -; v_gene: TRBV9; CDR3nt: TGTGCCAGCAGCGTAGTTCCGGGACAGGGAAACACCATATATTTT; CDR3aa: CASSVVPGQGNTIYF
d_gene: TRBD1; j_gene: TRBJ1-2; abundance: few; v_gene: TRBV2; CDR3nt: TGTGCCAGCCGGACAGGGGAATTCTCGAGGGGCTACACCTTC; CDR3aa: CASRTGEFSRGYTF
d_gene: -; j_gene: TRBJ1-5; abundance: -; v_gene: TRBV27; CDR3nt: TGTGCCAGCAGTTTATATGTCGGTCAGCCCCAGCATTTT; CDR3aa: CASSLYVGQPQHF
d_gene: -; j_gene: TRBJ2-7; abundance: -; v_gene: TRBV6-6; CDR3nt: TGTGCCAGCAGTGGGGGGGCCCACGAGCAGTACTTC; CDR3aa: CASSGGAHEQYF
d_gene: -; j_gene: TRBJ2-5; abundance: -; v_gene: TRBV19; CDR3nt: TGTGCCACCCCGACTAGAGAGGAGACCCAGTACTTC; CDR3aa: CATPTREETQYF
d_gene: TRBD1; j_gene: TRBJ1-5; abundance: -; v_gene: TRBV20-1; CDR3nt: TGCAGTGCTAGTCGACAGGGGAGGGGACAGCCCCAGCATTTT; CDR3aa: CSASRQGRGQPQHF
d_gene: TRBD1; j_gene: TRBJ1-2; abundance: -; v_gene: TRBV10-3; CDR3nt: TGTGCCATCAGCCCCAGACAGGGCCGGGCTAACTATGGCTACACCTTC; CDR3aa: CAISPRQGRANYGYTF
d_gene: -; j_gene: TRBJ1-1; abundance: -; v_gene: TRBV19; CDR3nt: TGTGCCACTACCCCGCGGGGGGACACTGAAGCTTTCTTT; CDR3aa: CATTPRGDTEAFF
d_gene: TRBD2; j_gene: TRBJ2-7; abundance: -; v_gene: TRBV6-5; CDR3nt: TGTGCCAGCAGGCGGGGGACTAGCGGGGGGTACGAGCAGTACTTC; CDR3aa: CASRRGTSGGYEQYF
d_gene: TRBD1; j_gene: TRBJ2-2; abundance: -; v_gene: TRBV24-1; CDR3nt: TGTGCCACCAGCGGACAGGGGACCGGGGAGCTGTTTTTT; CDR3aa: CATSGQGTGELFF
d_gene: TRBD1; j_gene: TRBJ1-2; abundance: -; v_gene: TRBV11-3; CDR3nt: TGTGCCAGCAGCCTGGGACAGGGTGCTGGCTACACCTTC; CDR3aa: CASSLGQGAGYTF
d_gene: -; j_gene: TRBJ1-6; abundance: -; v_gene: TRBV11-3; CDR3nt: TGTGCCAGCAGCTTAGATCATGGAGGCTCACCCCTCCACTTT; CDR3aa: CASSLDHGGSPLHF
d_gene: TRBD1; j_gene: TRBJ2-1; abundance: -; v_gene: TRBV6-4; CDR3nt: TGTGCCAGCAGTGAGCAATCCGGGACAGGGGGAAACAATGAGCAGTTCTTC; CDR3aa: CASSEQSGTGGNNEQFF
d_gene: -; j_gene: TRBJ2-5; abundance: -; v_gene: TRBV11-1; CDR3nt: TGTGCCAGCAGCTCGGGGGAGACCCAGTACTTC; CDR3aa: CASSSGETQYF
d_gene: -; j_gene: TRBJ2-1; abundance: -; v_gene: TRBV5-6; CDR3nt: TGTGCCAGCAGCTCGACAGGATACAATGAGCAGTTCTTC; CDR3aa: CASSSTGYNEQFF
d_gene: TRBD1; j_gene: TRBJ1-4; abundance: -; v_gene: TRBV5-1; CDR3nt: TGCGCCAGCAGGGGGACAGGGGGTTTAGAAGAAAAACTGTTTTTT; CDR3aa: CASRGTGGLEEKLFF
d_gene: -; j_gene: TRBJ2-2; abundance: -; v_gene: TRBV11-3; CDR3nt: TGTGCCAGCAGCTTAAGCGGTTCGGTCGGGGAGCTGTTTTTT; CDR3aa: CASSLSGSVGELFF